Each of the 5 T cell receptor beta chains below was sequenced from the same sample in a study of T cells in Graves' hyperthyroidism and ophthalmopathy. TCR beta CDR3 regions were amplified from RNA. In the first-round RT-PCR of the TCR CDR3, the HTBI primer set was used. TCRdb reprocessed the multiplex PCR reads via MiXCR and lists one record per CDR3 protein. This repertoire shows some 350,000 distinct CDR3 sequences, about 13% found once; its top ten account for roughly 35%. Sequenced material: blood. The receptors were sampled from a woman aged 40 to 50 with Graves' ophthalmopathy.

The table lists this clonotype with many counts. The V call is TRBV12-3 or TRBV12-4, the J call TRBJ2-1, with 14 bases aligning to TRBD2. J gave up 1 base and V 7 bases, and 9 bases lay outside the gene matches. The length of the CDR3 is 18 residues. The CDR3 reads CASTPGLAGERSYNEQFF. The CDR3 nucleotides read TGTGCCAGCACCCCGGGACTAGCGGGGGAACGGTCCTACAATGAGCAGTTCTTC.

This clonotype was seen at least ten times. V usage is TRBV28 and J usage is TRBJ2-5, with 11 bases that match TRBD2. Trimming took 7 bases from V and 4 from J; bases not matched to a gene: 8. The CDR3 consists of 15 residues. Germline values: CDR1 MDHEN, CDR2 SYDVKM. CDR3 in amino acids: CASISGRAVGETQYF. The CDR3 coding sequence is TGTGCCAGCATTAGCGGGAGGGCCGTAGGAGAGACCCAGTACTTC.

V usage is TRBV29-1 and J usage is TRBJ2-7, with D tentatively TRBD2 (6 bases). The CDR3 sequence is 12 residues long. Germline V CDR1 and CDR2: SQVTM, ANQGSEA. V gave up 3 bases and J gave up 6 bases, with 12 bases separating them. CDR3 in amino acids: CSVERWGGEQYF. In DNA, the CDR3 is TGCAGCGTTGAGAGATGGGGAGGCGAGCAGTACTTC.

The chain carries TRBV19 and TRBJ2-7; possible D gene TRBD1, 5 bases. V gave up 1 base and J gave up 6 bases, with 10 bases separating them. The CDR3 consists of 13 residues. The V gene's germline CDR1 is LNHDA and CDR2 SQIVND (reference sequence). Here the CDR3 DNA reads TGTGCCAGTAGTATAGTAAAGGGGTCCGAGCAGTACTTC. Translated: CASSIVKGSEQYF.

About this clonotype: A much larger clone lies one base from this, so it may be a read error. The CDR3 DNA is TGCACCAGCAGCGATGTCAAGAACCGTGTCAATGAGCAGTTCTTC. Translated: CTSSDVKNRVNEQFF. V and J are TRBV5-1 and TRBJ2-1; D gene uncertain. The CDR3 spans 15 residues. Germline-derived CDR1 and CDR2 are SGHRS and YFSETQ.